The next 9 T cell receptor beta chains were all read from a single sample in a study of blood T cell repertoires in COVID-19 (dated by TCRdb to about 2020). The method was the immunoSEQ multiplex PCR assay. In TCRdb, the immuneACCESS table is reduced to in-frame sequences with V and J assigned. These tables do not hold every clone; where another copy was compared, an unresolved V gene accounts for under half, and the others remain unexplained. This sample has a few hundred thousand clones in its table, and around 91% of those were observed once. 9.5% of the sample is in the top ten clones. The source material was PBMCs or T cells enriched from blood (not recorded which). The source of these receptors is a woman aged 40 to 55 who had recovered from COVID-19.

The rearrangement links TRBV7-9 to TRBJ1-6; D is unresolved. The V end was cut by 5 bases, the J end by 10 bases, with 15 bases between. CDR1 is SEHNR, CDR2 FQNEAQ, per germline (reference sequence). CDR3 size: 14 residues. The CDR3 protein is CASSPGGYGSPLHF. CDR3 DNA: TGTGCCAGCAGCCCAGGTGGTTATGGCTCACCCCTCCACTTT.

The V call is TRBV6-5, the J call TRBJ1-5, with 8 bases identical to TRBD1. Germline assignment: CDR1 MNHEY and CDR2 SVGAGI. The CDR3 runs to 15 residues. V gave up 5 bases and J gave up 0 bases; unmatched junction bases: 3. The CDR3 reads CASSSDRGSNQPQHF. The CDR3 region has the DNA TGTGCCAGCAGTAGTGACAGGGGTAGCAATCAGCCCCAGCATTTT.

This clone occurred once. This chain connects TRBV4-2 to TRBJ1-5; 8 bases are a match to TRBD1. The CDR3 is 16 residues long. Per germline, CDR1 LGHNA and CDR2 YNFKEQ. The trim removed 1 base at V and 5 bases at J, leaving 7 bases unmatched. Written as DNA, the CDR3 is TGTGCCAGCAGCCAAGGGACAGGGATGATGGATCAGCCCCAGCATTTT. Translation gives CASSQGTGMMDQPQHF.

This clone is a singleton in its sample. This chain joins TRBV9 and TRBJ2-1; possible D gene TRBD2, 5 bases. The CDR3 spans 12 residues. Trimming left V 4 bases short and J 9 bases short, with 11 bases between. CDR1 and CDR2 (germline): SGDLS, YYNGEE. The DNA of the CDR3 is TGTGCCAGCAGCACTCCAGCGGTTGAGCAGTTCTTC. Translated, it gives CASSTPAVEQFF. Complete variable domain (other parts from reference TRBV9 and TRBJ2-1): DSGVTQTPKHLITATGQRVTLRCSPRSGDLSVYWYQQSLDQGLQFLIQYYNGEERAKGNILERFSAQQFPDLHSELNLSSLELGDSALYFCASSTPAVEQFFGPGTRLTVL.

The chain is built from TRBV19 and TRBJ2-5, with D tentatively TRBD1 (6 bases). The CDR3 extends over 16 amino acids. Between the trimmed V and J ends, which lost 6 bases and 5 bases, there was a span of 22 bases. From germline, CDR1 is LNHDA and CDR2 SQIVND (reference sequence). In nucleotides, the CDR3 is TGTGCCAGTAGCCTTCTACCCGGGTCTAGGGGGGAGACCCAGTACTTC. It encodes CASSLLPGSRGETQYF.

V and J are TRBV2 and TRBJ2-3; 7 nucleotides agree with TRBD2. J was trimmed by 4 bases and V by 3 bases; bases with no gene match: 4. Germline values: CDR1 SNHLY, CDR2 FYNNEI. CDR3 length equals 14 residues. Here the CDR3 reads CASSEQGRADTQYF. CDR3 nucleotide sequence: TGTGCCAGCAGTGAGCAAGGGAGGGCAGATACGCAGTATTTT.

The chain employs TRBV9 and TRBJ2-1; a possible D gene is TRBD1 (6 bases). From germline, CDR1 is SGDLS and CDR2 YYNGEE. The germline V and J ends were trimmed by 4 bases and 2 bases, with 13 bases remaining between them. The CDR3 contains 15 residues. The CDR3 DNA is TGTGCCAGCAGCTTTCGGACAGCACCCTACAATGAGCAGTTCTTC. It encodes CASSFRTAPYNEQFF.

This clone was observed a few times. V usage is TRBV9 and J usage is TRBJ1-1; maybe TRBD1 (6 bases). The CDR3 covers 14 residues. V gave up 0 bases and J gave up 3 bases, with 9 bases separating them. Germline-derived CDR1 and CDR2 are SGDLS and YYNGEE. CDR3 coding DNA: TGTGCCAGCAGCGTAGCAGGGGCGGACACTGAAGCTTTCTTT. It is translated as CASSVAGADTEAFF.

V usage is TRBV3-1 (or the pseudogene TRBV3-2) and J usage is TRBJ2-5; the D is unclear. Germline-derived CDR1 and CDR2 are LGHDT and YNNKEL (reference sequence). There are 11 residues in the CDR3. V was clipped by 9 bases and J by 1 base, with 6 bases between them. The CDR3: CASYSQETQYF. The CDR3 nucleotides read TGTGCCAGTTATTCCCAAGAGACCCAGTACTTC.